A single sample gave rise to the 3 T cell receptor beta chains below, sequenced in a study of blood T cell repertoires in COVID-19. The protocol was immunoSEQ multiplex PCR, while the TCRdb copy is restricted to in-frame clones and leaves out a portion. The data show 110,000 to 150,000 clones, 80% to 90% seen once. Input material: peripheral blood. All receptors derive from a man between 60 and 75 years old with active or convalescent COVID-19.

This clone was counted a few times. The rearrangement uses TRBV7-8 and TRBJ2-1; TRBD2 aligns across 9 bases. The CDR3 totals 13 residues. CDR1 SGHVS and CDR2 FQNEAQ come from the germline V gene. Losses at the gene ends were 1 base for V and 14 bases for J; bases not matched to a gene: 6. CDR3 region: CASSLGVAGEEFF. The CDR3 DNA follows: TGTGCCAGCAGCTTAGGGGTAGCGGGGGAGGAGTTCTTC. The entire variable domain, with the rest obtained from reference TRBV7-8 and TRBJ2-1, is as follows: GAGVSQSPRYKVAKRGQDVALRCDPISGHVSLFWYQQALGQGPEFLTYFQNEAQLDKSGLPSDRFFAERPEGSVSTLKIQRTQQEDSAVYLCASSLGVAGEEFFGPGTRLTVL.

The chain joins TRBV4-3 to TRBJ1-2, with 8 bases that match TRBD1. This CDR3 contains 16 residues. With 3 bases clipped from V and 8 bases from J, the junction kept 14 bases outside the gene matches. The V gene's germline CDR1 is LGHNA and CDR2 YSLEER. The CDR3 reads CASSHYSTGEYSGYTF. CDR3 coding DNA: TGCGCCAGCAGCCACTACTCGACAGGGGAATATTCGGGCTACACCTTC.

The chain carries TRBV7-9 and TRBJ2-5; 10 nucleotides agree with TRBD2. The CDR3 covers 16 residues. With V trimmed by 1 base and J by 5 bases, 7 bases remained unmatched. Germline values: CDR1 SEHNR, CDR2 FQNEAQ (reference sequence). The CDR3: CASSLDQRGGGETQYF. The CDR3 DNA reads as TGTGCCAGCAGCTTAGACCAGCGGGGGGGCGGTGAGACCCAGTACTTC.